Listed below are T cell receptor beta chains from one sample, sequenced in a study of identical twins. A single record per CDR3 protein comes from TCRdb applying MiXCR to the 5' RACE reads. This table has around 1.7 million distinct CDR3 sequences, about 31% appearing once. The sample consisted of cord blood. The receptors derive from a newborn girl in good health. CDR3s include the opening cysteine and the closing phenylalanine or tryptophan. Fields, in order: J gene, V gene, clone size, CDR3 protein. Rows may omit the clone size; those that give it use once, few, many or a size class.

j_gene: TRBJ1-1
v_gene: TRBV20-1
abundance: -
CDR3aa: CSARAGTADTEAFF

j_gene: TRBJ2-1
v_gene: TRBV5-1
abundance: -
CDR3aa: CASDMDPSYNEQFF

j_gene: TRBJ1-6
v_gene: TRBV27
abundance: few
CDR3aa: CASSLSLMRQLNSPLHF

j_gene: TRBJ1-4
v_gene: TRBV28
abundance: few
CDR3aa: CASSDGPGQLATNEKLFF

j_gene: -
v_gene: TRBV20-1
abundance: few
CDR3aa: CSARATPLAGGRDEQYF

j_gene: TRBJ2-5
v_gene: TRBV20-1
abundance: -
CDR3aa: CSARDIGLSSNEQYF

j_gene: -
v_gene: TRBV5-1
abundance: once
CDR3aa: CASSPGLAVGETQFF

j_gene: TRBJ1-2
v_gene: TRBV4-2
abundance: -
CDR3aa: CASSRPTGSYGYTF

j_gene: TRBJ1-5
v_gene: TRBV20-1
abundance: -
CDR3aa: CSARDPLGEGQPQHF

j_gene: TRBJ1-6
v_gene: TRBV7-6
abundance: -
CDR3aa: CASSSGTGANSPLHF

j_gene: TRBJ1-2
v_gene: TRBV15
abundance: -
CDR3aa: CATSRPMTGIYGYTF

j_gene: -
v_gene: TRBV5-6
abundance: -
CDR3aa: CASSLLGSYNEQYF

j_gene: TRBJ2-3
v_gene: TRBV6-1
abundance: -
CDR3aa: CASSDYRAGTQYF

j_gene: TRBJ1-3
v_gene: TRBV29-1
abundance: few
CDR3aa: CSAAGTFGNTIYF

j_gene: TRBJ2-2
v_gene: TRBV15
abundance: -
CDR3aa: CATSTDTGELFF

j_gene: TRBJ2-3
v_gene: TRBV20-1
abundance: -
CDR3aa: CSAPGGGGVTDTQYF

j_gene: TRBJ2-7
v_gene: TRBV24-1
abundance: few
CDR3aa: CATSGDKGYEQYF

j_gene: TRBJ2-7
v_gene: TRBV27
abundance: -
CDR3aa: CASSLSGLARFGQYF

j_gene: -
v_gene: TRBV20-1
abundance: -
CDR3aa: CSAREGAGSHNEQYF

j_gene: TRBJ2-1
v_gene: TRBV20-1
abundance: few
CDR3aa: CSARGEGTYNEQFF

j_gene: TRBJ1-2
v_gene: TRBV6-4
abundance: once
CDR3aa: CASSEGVGNSYGYTF

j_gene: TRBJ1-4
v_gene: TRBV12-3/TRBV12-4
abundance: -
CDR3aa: CASSPQDRDNEELFF

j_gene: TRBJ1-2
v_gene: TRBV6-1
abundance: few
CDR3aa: CASSEARQGYTF

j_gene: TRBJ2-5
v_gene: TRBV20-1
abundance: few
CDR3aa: CSARAVARQETQYF

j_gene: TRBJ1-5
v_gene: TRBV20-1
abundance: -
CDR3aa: CSATSPGRVDQPQHF

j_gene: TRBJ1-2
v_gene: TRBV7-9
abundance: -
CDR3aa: CASSDGSVGPCYGYTF

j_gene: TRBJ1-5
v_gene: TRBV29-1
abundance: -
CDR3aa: CSVEGGNNQPQHF

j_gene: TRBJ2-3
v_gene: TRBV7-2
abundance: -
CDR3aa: CASSLRTSGREADTQYF

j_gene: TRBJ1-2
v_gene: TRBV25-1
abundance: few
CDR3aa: CASSHPSGTGNYGYTF

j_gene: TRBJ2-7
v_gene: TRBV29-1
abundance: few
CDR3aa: CSVTGLANYEQYF

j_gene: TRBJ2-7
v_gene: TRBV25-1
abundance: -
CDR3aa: CASSDPAGTGTYEQYF

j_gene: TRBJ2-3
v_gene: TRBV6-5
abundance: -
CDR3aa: CASSYRQTGGATDTQYF

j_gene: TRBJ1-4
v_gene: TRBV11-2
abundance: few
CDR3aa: CASSSGPGAEKLFF

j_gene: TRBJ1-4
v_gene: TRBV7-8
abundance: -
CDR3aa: CASRANRDRDEKLFF

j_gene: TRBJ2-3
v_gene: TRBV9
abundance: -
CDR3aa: CASNLGLASSTDTQYF

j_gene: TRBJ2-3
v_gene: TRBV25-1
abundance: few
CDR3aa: CASSVRQGADTQYF